This TCR beta chain was sequenced during a study of siplizumab effects on memory and regulatory T cells. General study points: Major contributors to the alloresponse seemed to be naive T cells, which also appeared more diverse than memory cells.

A few counts support this clone. Its target is unknown. Each sample yielded around 9.4 x 10^4 assayed TCR templates. The table came from immunoSEQ multiplex PCR; TCRdb's copy has only in-frame clones and leaves some out. Of 75,000 to 95,000 clones in the sample, over 80% were seen once. The sequenced sample consisted of CD4+ T cells sorted from blood. The sequence was obtained from a human donor in good health.

CDR3: CASSVGGRYGGELFF. The CDR3 nucleotides read TGTGCCAGCAGCGTAGGTGGGAGGTACGGCGGGGAGCTGTTTTTT. The J gene is TRBJ2-2, the V gene TRBV9; TRBD2 is a possible D gene (6 bases). Trimming shortened V by 0 bases and J by 7 bases, and 13 bases separated the two germline ends. Germline V gene data show CDR1 as SGDLS and CDR2 as YYNGEE. CDR3 size: 15 residues.